These T cell receptor beta chains were read from a single sample in a study of blood T cell repertoires in COVID-19. Produced via immunoSEQ multiplex PCR; TCRdb's table is partial and in-frame only. The sample has about 210,000 clones; approximately 91% are singletons. The sample comprised peripheral blood. The receptors were gathered from a woman aged 40 to 50 with acute or convalescent COVID-19. The CDR3 runs from the conserved cysteine through the conserved F or W. A D gene is named only where the DNA matches it firmly. Some rows mark clone size as missing; the rest say once, few, many or name a class of expanded clone.

CASSLGTASNYGYTF	TGTGCCAGCAGCTTAGGGACAGCCTCTAACTATGGCTACACCTTC	.	TRBV7-6	TRBJ1-2	.
CASSLVATANYGYTF	TGTGCCAGCAGCTTGGTTGCAACTGCTAACTATGGCTACACCTTC	.	TRBV5-5	TRBJ1-2	once
CASSLDFGTGTF	.	.	TRBV11-2	TRBJ1-2	.
CASTSYGGEAETQYF	TGTGCCAGCACCTCCTATGGCGGGGAGGCGGAGACCCAGTACTTC	.	TRBV3-1/TRBV3-2	TRBJ2-5	.
CASSLVPVARAYATNEKLFF	TGTGCCAGCAGTTTAGTACCAGTCGCCAGGGCCTATGCAACTAATGAAAAACTGTTTTTT	.	TRBV27	TRBJ1-4	.
CASSLNPGQGDEKLFF	TGTGCCAGCTCATTAAACCCGGGACAGGGAGATGAAAAACTGTTTTTT	TRBD1	TRBV18	TRBJ1-4	once
CASSLQAPNTGELFF	TGTGCCAGCAGCTTACAGGCCCCGAACACCGGGGAGCTGTTTTTT	.	TRBV6-5	TRBJ2-2	.
CASSFQGAPTGELFF	TGCGCCAGCAGCTTCCAGGGGGCGCCCACCGGGGAGCTGTTTTTT	TRBD1	TRBV5-1	TRBJ2-2	.
CASSRSTQVLPNYGYTF	TGTGCCAGCAGTCGATCTACGCAGGTCCTTCCTAACTATGGCTACACCTTC	.	TRBV11-2	TRBJ1-2	.
CAISEGTGHYGYTF	TGTGCCATCAGTGAAGGGACAGGGCACTATGGCTACACCTTC	TRBD1	TRBV10-3	TRBJ1-2	.
CASSGGDYLAKNIQYF	TGTGCCAGCAGTGGGGGAGATTACCTAGCCAAAAACATTCAGTACTTC	.	TRBV2	TRBJ2-4	.
CASSPSDRVYNEQFF	TGTGCCAGCAGCCCCTCAGACAGGGTCTACAATGAGCAGTTCTTC	TRBD1	TRBV9	TRBJ2-1	.
CASSTFLAGHQPQHF	TGTGCCAGCAGTACATTTCTGGCAGGGCATCAGCCCCAGCATTTT	.	TRBV27	TRBJ1-5	.
CASSSGLAGGQETQYF	TGCGCCAGCAGCTCGGGACTAGCGGGGGGACAAGAGACCCAGTACTTC	TRBD2	TRBV5-1	TRBJ2-5	.
CASSLSRGPYSNQPQHF	TGTGCCAGCAGCTTAAGCAGGGGGCCTTATAGCAATCAGCCCCAGCATTTT	TRBD1	TRBV7-8	TRBJ1-5	.
CAYRRVGGIYGYTF	TGTGCATACAGACGGGTAGGGGGAATTTATGGCTACACCTTC	.	TRBV5-4	TRBJ1-2	.
CASSRGETQYF	TGTGCCAGCAGCCGCGGAGAGACCCAGTACTTC	.	TRBV12-3/TRBV12-4	TRBJ2-5	.
CASSPGTSGHNEQFF	TGTGCCAGTTCCCCCGGGACTAGCGGACACAATGAGCAGTTCTTC	TRBD2	TRBV19	TRBJ2-1	.
CASSGLSRDQETQYF	TGCGCCAGCAGTGGGCTTTCGAGGGACCAAGAGACCCAGTACTTC	.	TRBV10-1	TRBJ2-5	.
CASRRTGGLGYTF	TGTGCCAGCAGACGTACAGGGGGCCTTGGCTACACCTTC	TRBD1	TRBV6-4	TRBJ1-2	.
CASSRDSEAFF	TGTGCCAGCAGCCGCGACAGTGAAGCTTTCTTT	.	TRBV6-5	TRBJ1-1	.
CASAHHASPYNEQFF	TGTGCCAGCGCCCATCATGCGTCACCCTACAATGAGCAGTTCTTC	.	TRBV25-1	TRBJ2-1	.
CASSMTGRWRGGGVNEQFF	TGTGCCAGTAGTATGACGGGGCGTTGGCGGGGGGGCGGAGTGAATGAGCAGTTCTTC	TRBD2	TRBV19	TRBJ2-1	.
CSVETGGGYTF	TGCAGCGTTGAGACAGGGGGTGGCTACACCTTC	TRBD1	TRBV29-1	TRBJ1-2	.
CASSDSGLSTDTQYF	TGCGCCAGCAGTGACTCCGGGTTAAGCACAGATACGCAGTATTTT	.	TRBV10-1	TRBJ2-3	.
CASSFVLDYGYTF	TGTGCCAGCAGTTTTGTCCTCGACTATGGCTACACCTTC	.	TRBV12-3/TRBV12-4	TRBJ1-2	.
CASSLQRGVGTDTQYF	TGTGCCAGCAGCTTACAGCGGGGGGTGGGCACAGATACGCAGTATTTT	TRBD2	TRBV7-3	TRBJ2-3	few
CASRAGPEAFF	TGTGCCAGTAGGGCAGGGCCTGAAGCTTTCTTT	.	TRBV19	TRBJ1-1	.
CASSPGYNQPQHF	TGTGCCAGCAGCCCGGGATACAATCAGCCCCAGCATTTT	.	TRBV5-4	TRBJ1-5	.
CASRHAFIWEGGTEAFF	TGTGCCAGTAGACATGCGTTTATTTGGGAAGGAGGCACTGAAGCTTTCTTT	.	TRBV19	TRBJ1-1	.
CASSSATGSSYNSPLHF	TGTGCCAGCAGTTCGGCGACAGGGAGCTCCTATAATTCACCCCTCCACTTT	TRBD1	TRBV6-2/TRBV6-3	TRBJ1-6	.
CASSENLRVAGKQETQYF	TGTGCCAGCAGTGAAAATCTTCGGGTAGCGGGGAAGCAAGAGACCCAGTACTTC	TRBD2	TRBV6-1	TRBJ2-5	.
CASSLGEGQLYNEQFF	TGTGCCAGCAGCTTAGGGGAGGGTCAGCTCTACAATGAGCAGTTCTTC	TRBD2	TRBV7-8	TRBJ2-1	.
CASTRGTSGVETQYF	TGCGCCAGCACCAGAGGGACTAGCGGGGTAGAGACCCAGTACTTC	TRBD2	TRBV5-1	TRBJ2-5	.
CASSPHFIRVTSTGTAYGYTF	TGCGCCAGCAGCCCGCATTTCATAAGGGTAACTTCTACCGGGACAGCCTATGGCTACACCTTC	TRBD1	TRBV4-1	TRBJ1-2	.
CASSLGQGPYGYTF	TGTGCCAGCAGCTTAGGCCAGGGTCCCTATGGCTACACCTTC	.	TRBV13	TRBJ1-2	.
CASTLGAGTEAFF	TGTGCCAGCACCTTAGGGGCGGGGACTGAAGCTTTCTTT	.	TRBV28	TRBJ1-1	once
CASRERLWESPLHF	TGTGCCAGCAGGGAACGGCTTTGGGAGTCACCCCTCCACTTT	.	TRBV27	TRBJ1-6	.
CASSPLYGGEDGYTF	TGTGCCAGCTCACCACTTTACGGAGGGGAGGATGGCTACACCTTC	.	TRBV18	TRBJ1-2	.
CASSRTGGSGYTF	TGTGCCAGCAGTCGAACAGGGGGATCCGGCTACACCTTC	TRBD1	TRBV6-5	TRBJ1-2	.
CASSLSPGTGFEKLFF	TGTGCCAGCAGCTTATCACCCGGGACAGGGTTTGAAAAACTGTTTTTT	TRBD1	TRBV7-9	TRBJ1-4	.
CASSHPLRGLQETQYF	TGCGCCAGCAGCCACCCACTAAGGGGGCTCCAAGAGACCCAGTACTTC	TRBD1	TRBV4-1	TRBJ2-5	.
CATSRDKSAYYGYTF	TGTGCCACCAGCAGAGACAAGTCTGCGTATTACGGCTACACCTTC	.	TRBV15	TRBJ1-2	.
CASSQSSNTEAFF	TGTGCCAGCAGCCAAAGCTCGAACACTGAAGCTTTCTTT	.	TRBV3-1/TRBV3-2	TRBJ1-1	.
CASSEGTIGAETQYF	TGTGCCAGCAGCGAGGGGACTATAGGGGCAGAGACCCAGTACTTC	TRBD2	TRBV9	TRBJ2-5	.
CASSLTSGGTTDTQYF	TGTGCCAGCAGCTTAACTAGCGGGGGGACCACAGATACGCAGTATTTT	TRBD2	TRBV7-3	TRBJ2-3	.
CASSGQGQPQHF	TGTGCCAGCAGTGGACAGGGGCAGCCCCAGCATTTT	TRBD1	TRBV2	TRBJ1-5	few
CASSVAWAASQEETQYF	TGTGCCAGCAGCGTAGCTTGGGCGGCTAGCCAAGAAGAGACCCAGTACTTC	.	TRBV9	TRBJ2-5	.
CASSPGLSTNEKLFF	TGTGCCAGCAGCCCAGGGCTCTCAACTAATGAAAAACTGTTTTTT	.	TRBV7-7	TRBJ1-4	.
CASRTGGGADGYTF	TGTGCCAGTAGGACAGGGGGAGGTGCCGATGGCTACACCTTC	TRBD1	TRBV19	TRBJ1-2	.
CASSLQGAFDQPQHF	TGCGCCAGCAGCTTACAGGGGGCCTTCGATCAGCCCCAGCATTTT	TRBD1	TRBV5-1	TRBJ1-5	.
CASSLGIFRGRMRTEAFF	TGTGCCAGCAGCTTAGGAATCTTCAGGGGGCGCATGAGGACTGAAGCTTTCTTT	TRBD1	TRBV7-2	TRBJ1-1	.
CASSPGGGAQPNTEAFF	TGTGCCAGTAGTCCCGGCGGGGGGGCCCAACCAAACACTGAAGCTTTCTTT	.	TRBV19	TRBJ1-1	.
CASRRQVGQPQHF	TGTGCCAGCAGAAGACAGGTTGGTCAGCCCCAGCATTTT	.	TRBV2	TRBJ1-5	once
CASSLGYSTDTQYF	TGTGCCAGCAGCTTGGGCTATAGCACAGATACGCAGTATTTT	.	TRBV11-2	TRBJ2-3	.
CASSHLSGANVLTF	TGTGCCAGCAGCCACCTCTCTGGGGCCAACGTCCTGACTTTC	.	TRBV14	TRBJ2-6	.
CASRGTAATNEKLFF	TGTGCCAGCAGGGGGACAGCTGCAACTAATGAAAAACTGTTTTTT	TRBD1	TRBV5-5	TRBJ1-4	.